This passage covers 2 T cell receptor beta chains from one sample sequenced in a study of blood T cell repertoires in COVID-19. TCRdb's table, derived via immunoSEQ multiplex PCR, lists solely in-frame clones and lacks some. In the table there are under 300,000 clones, 88% of which are singletons. Material for sequencing was PBMCs or T cells enriched from blood (not recorded which). The receptors stem from a woman aged 55-69 years in a cohort exposed to, infected with or recovered from COVID-19 (not recorded which).

V usage is TRBV29-1 and J usage is TRBJ1-2; D gene ambiguous. The V end lost 0 bases, the J end lost 7 bases, and 6 bases lay between the germline ends. CDR1 is SQVTM and CDR2 is ANQGSEA in the germline V gene. The CDR3 extends over 11 amino acids. CDR3 sequence reads: CSVEERVGYTF. CDR3 nucleotides: TGCAGCGTTGAAGAGAGGGTTGGCTACACCTTC.

The chain combines TRBV6-2 or TRBV6-3 with TRBJ2-2, with D possibly being TRBD1 (5 bases). CDR3 length: 18 residues. V was trimmed by 0 bases and J by 1 base, leaving 15 bases between them. Germline V lookup: CDR1 MNHEY, CDR2 SVGEGT. CDR3 in amino acids: CASSYSTAYVLNTGELFF. In DNA, the CDR3 is TGTGCCAGCAGTTACTCGACAGCTTACGTTCTGAACACCGGGGAGCTGTTTTTT.